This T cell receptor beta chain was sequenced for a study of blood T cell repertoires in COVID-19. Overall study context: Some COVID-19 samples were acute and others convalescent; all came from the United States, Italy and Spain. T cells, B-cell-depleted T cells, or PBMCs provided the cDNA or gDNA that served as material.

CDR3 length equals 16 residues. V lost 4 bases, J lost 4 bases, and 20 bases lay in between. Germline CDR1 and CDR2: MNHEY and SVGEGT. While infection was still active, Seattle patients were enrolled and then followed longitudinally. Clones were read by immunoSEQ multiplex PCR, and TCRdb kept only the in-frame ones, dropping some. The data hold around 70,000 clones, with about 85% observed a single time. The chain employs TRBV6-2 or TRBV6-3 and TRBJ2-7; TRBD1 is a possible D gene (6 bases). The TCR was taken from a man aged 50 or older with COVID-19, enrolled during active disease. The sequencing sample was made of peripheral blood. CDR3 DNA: TGTGCCAGCAGTTCTCCCTTTGGGCAGGGGCCTTACGAGCAGTACTTC. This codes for CASSSPFGQGPYEQYF.